The T cell receptor (beta chain) described here comes from a study of blood T cell repertoires in COVID-19. Study overall: Spain, Italy and the United States supplied samples that represented acute and convalescent COVID-19. PBMCs, B-cell-depleted T cells, or T cells were the source of the cDNA or gDNA that made up the material.

The germline CDR1 and CDR2 sequences are LNHDA and SQIVND (reference sequence). The CDR3 is 15 residues long. Trimming at V came to 5 bases and at J to 3 bases, leaving 4 bases not matched to a gene. Authors' data handling: Amplification of reference gene primers provided the estimated nucleated cell counts. Repertoires were generated with immunoSEQ multiplex PCR, while TCRdb's copy carries only in-frame clones and drops some. V and J calls and clone size come straight from that table; D and trimming were deduced from the DNA. The data show roughly 100,000 clones, roughly nine tenths seen once. The sequence derives from an elderly woman in a cohort sampled during active COVID-19. Sequencing input: peripheral blood. This chain connects TRBV19 to TRBJ2-6; TRBD1 agrees at 7 bases. CDR3 DNA: TGTGCCAGTAGTGGCAGGGGGATTGGGGCCAACGTCCTGACTTTC. Translated, it gives CASSGRGIGANVLTF. The entire variable domain, with the rest obtained from reference TRBV19 and TRBJ2-6, is as follows: DGGITQSPKYLFRKEGQNVTLSCEQNLNHDAMYWYRQDPGQGLRLIYYSQIVNDFQKGDIAEGYSVSREKKESFPLTVTSAQKNPTAFYLCASSGRGIGANVLTFGAGSRLTVL.